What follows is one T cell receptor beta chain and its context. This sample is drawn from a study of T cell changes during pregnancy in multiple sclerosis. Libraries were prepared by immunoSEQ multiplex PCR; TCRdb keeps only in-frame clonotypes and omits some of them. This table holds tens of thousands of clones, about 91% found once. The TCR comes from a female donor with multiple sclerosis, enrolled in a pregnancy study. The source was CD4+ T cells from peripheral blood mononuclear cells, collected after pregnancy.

The CDR3 here is CASSLQGPGTDTQYF. CDR3 DNA sequence: TGCGCCAGCAGCTTACAGGGGCCCGGCACAGATACGCAGTATTTT. The genes are TRBV5-1 and TRBJ2-3; TRBD1 agrees at 7 bases. The CDR3 has 15 residues. Trimming took 2 bases from V and 1 from J; bases not matched to a gene: 4. CDR1 and CDR2 from the germline V gene are SGHRS and YFSETQ.